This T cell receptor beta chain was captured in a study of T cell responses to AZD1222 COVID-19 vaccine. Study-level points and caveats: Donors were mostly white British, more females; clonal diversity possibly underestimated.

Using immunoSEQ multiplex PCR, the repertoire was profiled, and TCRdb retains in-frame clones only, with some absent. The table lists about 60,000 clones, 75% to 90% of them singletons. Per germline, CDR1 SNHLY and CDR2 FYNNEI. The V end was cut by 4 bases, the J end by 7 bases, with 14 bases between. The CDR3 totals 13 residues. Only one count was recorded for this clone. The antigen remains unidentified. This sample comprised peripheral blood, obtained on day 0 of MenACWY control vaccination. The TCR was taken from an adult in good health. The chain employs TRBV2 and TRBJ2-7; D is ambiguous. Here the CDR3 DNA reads TGTGCCAGCAGTGTTCTACAGTCTAGGGAGCAGTACTTC. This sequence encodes CASSVLQSREQYF.